One sample yielded the 8 T cell receptor beta chains listed below, sequenced in a study of T-cell reconstitution after alpha-beta-depleted transplantation in children. Unique molecular identifiers were incorporated into the prepared TCRbeta library. One entry per CDR3 protein, called by TCRdb with MiXCR from the PCR reads. This table has fewer than 130,000 distinct CDR3 sequences, around a tenth appearing once. The specimen was PBMCs from the stem cell graft donor, collected from the stem cell graft. These receptors originate from a human donor who donated a stem cell graft to a child with acute lymphoblastic leukemia.

This clonotype was observed a few times. This chain connects TRBV15 to TRBJ1-2, with TRBD1 matching 8 bases. The CDR3 contains 15 residues. The J segment lost 7 bases and the V segment lost 1 base, leaving 8 bases of the junction unmatched. Germline V gene sequence: CDR1 LNHNV, CDR2 YYDKDF (reference sequence). In nucleotides, the CDR3 is TGTGCCACCAGCAGAGCCGGACAGGGTCTCAGTGGCTACACCTTC. Its protein is CATSRAGQGLSGYTF.

This clonotype is medium-sized by share. This rearrangement joins TRBV6-2 or TRBV6-3 to TRBJ2-1; TRBD2 might be the D (5 bases). The CDR3 extends over 13 amino acids. From germline, CDR1 is MNHEY and CDR2 SVGEGT. The ends were cut back, 5 bases at V and 6 bases at J, with 11 bases in the middle. Written as DNA, the CDR3 is TGTGCCAGCAGTGGGCTAGCATCCAATGAGCAGTTCTTC. Amino acid sequence: CASSGLASNEQFF.

This clonotype was seen at least ten times. V usage is TRBV20-1 and J usage is TRBJ2-3; 9 bases agree with TRBD1. Germline V CDR1 and CDR2: DFQATT, SNEGSKA (reference sequence). V lost 6 bases and J lost 4; bases outside the gene matches: 2. The CDR3 spans 12 residues. The CDR3 bases are TGCAGTGCCGGGACAGGGCCAGATACGCAGTATTTT. Translated: CSAGTGPDTQYF.

This clonotype has a count of ten or more. The V gene is TRBV3-1, the J gene TRBJ1-1; 9 bases align to TRBD1. Trimming at V came to 4 bases and at J to 1 base, leaving 7 bases not matched to a gene. Per the germline V gene, CDR1 is LGHDT and CDR2 is YNNKEL (reference sequence). This CDR3 spans 16 amino acids. The CDR3 is CASSRGTGPKNTEAFF. The CDR3 coding sequence is TGTGCCAGCAGCCGCGGGACAGGGCCTAAGAACACTGAAGCTTTCTTT.

This clonotype was found many times. This chain joins TRBV30 and TRBJ1-2, with 8 bases identical to TRBD1. Germline V lookup: CDR1 GTSNPN, CDR2 SVGIG (reference sequence). V shed 2 bases, J shed 3 bases, and the junction held 8 bases outside the gene matches. This CDR3 region has 15 residues. The CDR3 loop reads CAWSFPGQAYYGYTF. CDR3 in DNA: TGTGCCTGGAGTTTCCCGGGACAGGCGTACTATGGCTACACCTTC.

This clonotype was counted ten times or more. The V call is TRBV10-3, the J call TRBJ1-5; 9 nucleotides match TRBD1. V gave up 3 bases and J gave up 6 bases; unmatched junction bases: 9. This CDR3 comprises 16 residues. Germline V gives CDR1 ENHRY, CDR2 SYGVKD. The DNA of the CDR3 is TGTGCCATCAGTGACCCTACAGGGGGCGATACTCAGCCCCAGCATTTT. It encodes CAISDPTGGDTQPQHF.

The sample holds many counts of this clonotype. The genes are TRBV5-1 and TRBJ2-3, with 8 bases aligning to TRBD2. The CDR3 consists of 19 residues. Germline V gene sequence: CDR1 SGHRS, CDR2 YFSETQ. With V trimmed by 4 bases and J by 3 bases, 19 bases remained unmatched. CDR3 residues: CASSPRPALTSGVTDTQYF. The CDR3 bases are TGCGCCAGCAGCCCACGACCAGCTCTTACTAGCGGTGTTACAGATACGCAGTATTTT.

This clonotype was found many times. The rearrangement links TRBV12-3 or TRBV12-4 to TRBJ2-3; maybe TRBD1 (6 bases). Trimming left V 3 bases short and J 1 base short, with 11 bases between. The length of the CDR3 is 15 residues. As DNA, the CDR3 is TGTGCCAGCAGTTTCTCCCCAGGGGGCACAGATACGCAGTATTTT. It encodes CASSFSPGGTDTQYF.